Listed below are T cell receptor beta chains from one sample, sequenced in a study of shared clonotypes between healthy human individuals. Produced via immunoSEQ multiplex PCR; TCRdb's table is partial and in-frame only. The sample lists hundreds of thousands of clones; around 95% were seen once. What was sequenced was naive CD8+ T cells sorted from blood. These receptor sequences come from a woman in her twenties or thirties in good health. The conserved cysteine and the conserved F or W are not part of the CDR3 here. Not all rows give a size; the values are once, few, many and, for expanded clones, a class.

V gene	J gene	clone size	CDR3 protein
TRBV6-1	TRBJ2-1	.	ASSELSGRPNEQF
TRBV27	TRBJ1-4	.	ASSITGGNEKLF
TRBV28	TRBJ1-1	.	ASRGMNTEAF
TRBV28	TRBJ1-5	.	ASDGGSDQPQH
TRBV10-2	.	once	ASSHGGYEQY
TRBV19	TRBJ2-7	.	ASRDRAGSYEQY
TRBV9	TRBJ2-1	.	ASSSGGGNEQF
TRBV6-5	TRBJ1-1	.	ASRDGGNTEAF
TRBV6-5	TRBJ2-7	.	ASSYSPGRGYEQY
TRBV5-4	TRBJ1-1	.	ASGDRGQGTEAF
TRBV7-9	TRBJ2-1	once	ASSLVEGSREQF
TRBV4-1	TRBJ2-1	once	ASSQEGLAGVSGGNEQF
TRBV5-1	TRBJ2-2	.	ASSLRLAEGELF
TRBV11-2	TRBJ2-5	few	ASSWGGGTEETQY
TRBV2	TRBJ2-1	.	ASSSARTLYNEQF
TRBV19	TRBJ2-6	.	ASSYGVGGGGANVLT
TRBV2	TRBJ2-7	.	ASSAGTGSSYEQY
TRBV28	TRBJ2-2	.	ASRDSGRNTGELF
TRBV7-9	TRBJ2-3	.	ASSLPIAGDTQY
TRBV28	TRBJ2-5	.	ASSLTGIGSETQY
TRBV2	TRBJ2-7	.	ASTVERDNSYEQY
TRBV6-5	TRBJ1-2	.	ASSGQGIKYGYT
TRBV19	TRBJ1-1	few	ASRRNTEAF
TRBV29-1	TRBJ2-5	.	SVETQETQY
TRBV27	TRBJ1-1	.	ASTPGGMNTEAF
TRBV4-1	TRBJ2-7	.	ASSPGTGVYEQY
TRBV4-1	TRBJ2-4	.	ASSQVKGEGNIQY
TRBV5-3	TRBJ1-5	.	ARSYRGSNQPQH
TRBV7-8	TRBJ2-5	.	ASSPGDARRLAGGPGETQY
TRBV29-1	TRBJ2-7	.	SVGLAGAHEQY
TRBV4-1	TRBJ2-7	.	ASSPPSSTYEQY
TRBV29-1	TRBJ1-3	.	SVAGGFGNTIY
TRBV30	TRBJ1-1	.	AWRGQTTEAF
TRBV5-1	TRBJ1-1	.	ASSLSSGNTEAF
TRBV9	TRBJ1-1	.	ASSVGGTEAF
TRBV27	TRBJ2-7	.	ATGWGGKNEQY
TRBV10-3	.	.	AINPGHPYEQY
TRBV6-5	TRBJ1-1	.	ASSYSGLGTEAF
TRBV27	TRBJ2-7	.	ASRDRAYEQY
TRBV19	TRBJ1-1	.	ATLGEGVNTEAF
TRBV28	TRBJ2-1	.	ASSLQVVDDEQF
TRBV27	TRBJ2-7	.	ASGRAYRGDSSYEQY
TRBV27	TRBJ2-1	.	ASSLSGEGNEQF
TRBV28	TRBJ1-2	.	ASSPEGGLYYGYT
TRBV6-5	TRBJ2-1	.	ASTGTSEYNEQF
TRBV28	TRBJ2-3	.	ASSFTSGNTDTQY
TRBV28	TRBJ2-1	.	ASTLDYNEQF
TRBV11-2	TRBJ2-1	.	ASSLVGSSGNNEQF
TRBV15	TRBJ2-1	.	ATSDHPGQGFNEQF
TRBV6-5	TRBJ1-1	.	ASSYEGARTEAF
TRBV4-1	TRBJ1-5	.	ASSQDSEEPQH
TRBV4-2	TRBJ2-3	.	ASSQGREGSTDTQY